The 14 T cell receptor beta chains below all came from one sample that was sequenced in a study of a mutant IDH1 vaccine in newly diagnosed glioma (dated by TCRdb to the early 2020s). These receptors' antigens are unknown. The library was built by means of the immunoSEQ multiplex PCR assay. TCRdb retrieved this table from immuneACCESS and kept in-frame rearrangements only. Not all clones are present; in checked studies, unresolved V genes account for under half, and no reason is known for the remainder. For this sample the table gives 20,000 to 25,000 clones, of which less than 90% were detected only once. Clones ranked in the top ten supply roughly 2.8% of the sample. The time point label for this specimen denotes: week 47, end of study. Each vaccine dose was 300 ug of a 20-mer mutant IDH1 peptide in Montanide, given subcutaneously with topical imiquimod. This specimen was PBMCs, taken from a glioma patient whose treatment included an IDH1 peptide vaccine. All receptors derive from a man aged 40-49 years with glioma.

This clone was seen a handful of times. This chain links TRBV27 with TRBJ2-7, with TRBD2 matching 8 bases. J lost 3 bases, V lost 7 bases, and 11 bases had no gene match. Germline V CDR1 and CDR2: MNHEY, SMNVEV (reference sequence). This CDR3 contains 15 residues. The CDR3 region has the DNA TGTGCCAGCACCGCCCGGGGGGGGGCGGGCTACGAGCAGTACTTC. It translates to CASTARGGAGYEQYF.

There are a few counts of this clone. The J gene is TRBJ2-7, the V gene TRBV2, with TRBD2 matching over 10 bases. Trimming at V came to 6 bases and at J to 11 bases, leaving 10 bases not matched to a gene. CDR3 length equals 13 residues. Germline CDR1 and CDR2: SNHLY and FYNNEI. The CDR3 sequence: CASRGGLANTEYF. As DNA, the CDR3 is TGTGCCAGCAGGGGGGGACTAGCGAATACGGAGTACTTC.

CDR3 residues: CASSQPLPERGTQYF. In DNA, the CDR3 is TGTGCCAGCAGCCAGCCCCTCCCTGAGAGGGGGACCCAGTACTTC. The chain employs TRBV7-6 and TRBJ2-5; D tentatively fits TRBD1 or TRBD2 (5 bases each). The V gene lost 5 bases and the J gene lost 7 bases, with 20 bases spanning the gap. The CDR3 is 15 amino acids. The germline gives CDR1 SGHVS, CDR2 FNYEAQ.

The chain joins TRBV7-8 to TRBJ1-2; weak D call: TRBD1 (6 bases). V was shortened by 5 bases and J by 4 bases, with 14 bases between the two germline ends. The CDR3 consists of 14 residues. Germline V lookup: CDR1 SGHVS, CDR2 FQNEAQ. The CDR3 bases are TGTGCCAGCAGCCCGGACAGTTTAAGCTATGGCTACACCTTC. Its translation is CASSPDSLSYGYTF. Complete variable domain (other parts from reference TRBV7-8 and TRBJ1-2): GAGVSQSPRYKVAKRGQDVALRCDPISGHVSLFWYQQALGQGPEFLTYFQNEAQLDKSGLPSDRFFAERPEGSVSTLKIQRTQQEDSAVYLCASSPDSLSYGYTFGSGTRLTVV.

The chain combines TRBV15 with TRBJ1-2, with D possibly being TRBD1 (5 bases). Trimming removed 2 bases at V and 4 bases at J, with 14 bases between. CDR3 length equals 15 residues. Looked up from germline, CDR1 is LNHNV and CDR2 is YYDKDF (reference sequence). The CDR3 DNA follows: TGTGCCACCAGCAGAAGGGACCCAACCCTCTATGGCTACACCTTC. Amino acid sequence: CATSRRDPTLYGYTF. Complete variable domain (other parts from reference TRBV15 and TRBJ1-2): DAMVIQNPRYQVTQFGKPVTLSCSQTLNHNVMYWYQQKSSQAPKLLFHYYDKDFNNEADTPDNFQSRRPNTSFCFLDIRSPGLGDTAMYLCATSRRDPTLYGYTFGSGTRLTVV.

This chain uses TRBV18 with TRBJ2-7; the match to TRBD2 covers 11 bases. CDR1 is KGHSH and CDR2 is LQKENI in the germline V gene. J was trimmed by 6 bases and V by 1 base; bases with no gene match: 8. This CDR3 region has 16 residues. Here the CDR3 DNA reads TGTGCCAGCTCACCACGAGTAGCGGGAGGGCTTTCCGAGCAGTACTTC. The encoded protein is CASSPRVAGGLSEQYF.

The chain uses TRBV6-1 and TRBJ2-1, with TRBD1 matching over 9 bases. Unmatched junction bases numbered 7, after V lost 7 bases and J lost 3 bases. Germline CDR1 reads MNHNS; CDR2 reads SASEGT. This CDR3 has 15 amino acids. The CDR3, as DNA: TGTGCCAGCACCCTCATGGGACAGGGCTACAATGAGCAGTTCTTC. Translation: CASTLMGQGYNEQFF.

The CDR3 sequence is CASRGQGHFETQYF. In DNA, the CDR3 is TGTGCCAGCAGGGGACAGGGGCACTTTGAGACCCAGTACTTC. The chain joins TRBV5-4 to TRBJ2-5; 10 nucleotides line up with TRBD1. The ends lost 5 bases at V and 5 bases at J; junction bases unmatched: 6. Germline V lookup: CDR1 SGHNT, CDR2 YYREEE (reference sequence). The CDR3 is 14 residues long.

The chain joins TRBV7-2 to TRBJ2-7, with 8 bases matching TRBD2. The CDR3 sequence is 17 residues long. The ends lost 5 bases at V and 2 bases at J; junction bases unmatched: 14. Germline V gene lookup returns CDR1 SGHTA and CDR2 FQGNSA. The CDR3 DNA is TGTGCCAGCAGCCTCGGCGGGGGGCGTGGATCTCCCTACGAGCAGTACTTC. This encodes CASSLGGGRGSPYEQYF.

The chain couples TRBV19 to TRBJ2-7; weak D call: TRBD2 (5 bases). This CDR3 spans 13 amino acids. Germline CDR1 reads LNHDA; CDR2 reads SQIVND (reference sequence). V was shortened by 9 bases and J by 6 bases, with 18 bases between the two germline ends. The CDR3 sequence: CASSTAVVGEQYF. The CDR3 nucleotides are TGTGCCAGCTCCACAGCGGTCGTGGGCGAGCAGTACTTC.

The chain recombines TRBV6-5 with TRBJ2-7, with 12 bases fitting TRBD2. This CDR3 spans 15 amino acids. Germline CDR1 and CDR2: MNHEY and SVGAGI. Trimming cost V 6 bases and J 7 bases; bases outside gene matches: 10. The CDR3: CASSSGTSGQGEQYF. DNA of the CDR3: TGTGCCAGCAGCTCCGGGACTAGCGGGCAGGGAGAGCAGTACTTC.

This clone occurred a few times. The rearrangement links TRBV2 to TRBJ2-1, with TRBD2 matching over 13 bases. The V gene end was trimmed by 5 bases and the J gene end by 6 bases; junction bases not matched to a gene: 10. The CDR3 is 17 residues long. Germline lookup yields CDR1 SNHLY and CDR2 FYNNEI. The CDR3 nucleotides are TGTGCCAGCAGTATGATGGGACTAGCGGGAAAGGCCAATGAGCAGTTCTTC. Translated, it gives CASSMMGLAGKANEQFF.

The gene calls are TRBV15 and TRBJ2-7; 8 nucleotides align to TRBD1. The V gene's germline CDR1 is LNHNV and CDR2 YYDKDF (reference sequence). The ends lost 1 base at V and 9 bases at J; junction bases unmatched: 17. The CDR3 sequence is 17 residues long. The CDR3 DNA follows: TGTGCCACCAGCAGAGGGATCCGAGAGAACAGGGGGTTCAGGCAGTACTTC. Amino acids: CATSRGIRENRGFRQYF.

As for this clone: This sample also contains other DNA sequences that code for the same CDR3. The chain has TRBV5-1 and TRBJ2-5; D call uncertain. This CDR3 contains 13 residues. Germline CDR1 reads SGHRS; CDR2 reads YFSETQ. V was shortened by 1 base and J by 2 bases, with 6 bases between the two germline ends. CDR3: CASSLRVQETQYF. Here the CDR3 DNA reads TGCGCCAGCAGCTTGCGGGTACAAGAGACCCAGTACTTC.